Detailed here is one T cell receptor beta chain. The target antigen is unknown. With 10 bases clipped from V and 1 base from J, the junction kept 19 bases outside the gene matches. The germline V gene has CDR1 MDHEN and CDR2 SYDVKM. This CDR3 is built from 18 residues. Libraries were prepared by immunoSEQ multiplex PCR; TCRdb keeps only in-frame clonotypes and omits some of them. The sample consists of 84,000 or so clones, about 88% of them appearing once. The data were obtained in a study of T cell responses to AZD1222 COVID-19 vaccine. Overall study results and limits: It was only after the peak T cell response that any repertoires were sampled.

Specimen: peripheral blood, collected on day 0 of AZD1222 vaccination. This TCR came from an adult in good health. This chain connects TRBV28 to TRBJ1-1; TRBD1 matches 9 bases. The CDR3 region is CAIGWGTGKSRRNTEAFF. The CDR3 nucleotides read TGTGCCATCGGCTGGGGGACAGGGAAGTCTAGGCGGAACACTGAAGCTTTCTTT.